The 23 T cell receptor beta chains reported below all come from one sample, sequenced in a study of blood T cells in healthy people across ages (dated by TCRdb to 2015 to 2017). The protocol used for the library was 5' RACE. These reads were obtained on an Illumina HiSeq 2500. The second PCR ran for roughly 7 to 12 cycles and used a J-beta primer mix along with a sample-barcoded 5' primer. In-frame beta chains were kept once TCRdb had trimmed the public reads at Q25 with fastp and called clones with MiXCR. Under each unique CDR3 protein, matching rows form one entry showing the most common genes and DNA. For this sample the table gives 1.6 million or so distinct CDR3 sequences, of which around 36% were detected only once. The ten largest clones represent approximately 10% of the sample. Sample: blood. These receptors all stem from a woman aged 30 to 39 in good health.

The V call is TRBV5-7, the J call TRBJ1-4; the D gene is possibly TRBD1 (6 bases). Being an ORF, TRBV5-7 has a function that is uncertain. Trimming left V 4 bases short and J 5 bases short, with 15 bases between. This CDR3 contains 15 residues. In nucleotides, the CDR3 is TGTGCCAGCAGCACGTCTACAGGGTTAAATGAAAAACTGTTTTTT. Its translation: CASSTSTGLNEKLFF.

V and J are TRBV27 and TRBJ2-1; maybe TRBD2 (5 bases). Germline assignment: CDR1 MNHEY and CDR2 SMNVEV (reference sequence). V was clipped by 4 bases and J by 6 bases, with 13 bases between them. The CDR3 totals 14 residues. The CDR3 DNA follows: TGTGCCAGCAGTTCCGGCGGGTCCGGCAATGAGCAGTTCTTC. Translated, it gives CASSSGGSGNEQFF.

V and J are TRBV7-3 and TRBJ2-3; perhaps TRBD2 as D (5 bases). Trimming shortened V by 7 bases and J by 0 bases, and 14 bases separated the two germline ends. Looked up from germline, CDR1 is SGHTA and CDR2 is FQGTGA. The CDR3 is made up of 15 amino acids. The CDR3 protein is CASNIARTSTDTQYF. The DNA for the CDR3 is TGTGCCAGCAACATAGCGAGGACTAGCACAGATACGCAGTATTTT.

The J gene is TRBJ2-1, the V gene TRBV9, with D unclear. This CDR3 has 13 residues. Germline CDR1 SGDLS, CDR2 YYNGEE. V was trimmed by 4 bases and J by 6 bases, leaving 11 bases between them. CDR3 protein: CASSLPEINEQFF. The CDR3 nucleotides are TGTGCCAGCAGCCTGCCGGAGATCAATGAGCAGTTCTTC.

V gene TRBV20-1 combines with J gene TRBJ1-1; no firm D call. Looked up from germline, CDR1 is DFQATT and CDR2 is SNEGSKA (reference sequence). There are 13 residues in the CDR3. Trimming pared 0 bases from V and 10 bases from J, leaving 15 bases between. In DNA, the CDR3 is TGCAGTGCTAGAGAAAGCCTCACAGAGGGAGCTTTCTTT. It codes for CSARESLTEGAFF.

The CDR3 loop reads CASGGSGREYNEQFF. Written as DNA, the CDR3 is TGTGCCAGCGGAGGGAGCGGGAGGGAGTACAATGAGCAGTTCTTC. The V and J genes are TRBV6-1 and TRBJ2-1, with TRBD2 identical over 10 bases. With 8 bases clipped from V and 4 bases from J, the junction kept 8 bases outside the gene matches. CDR3 length equals 15 residues. The germline V gene encodes CDR1 MNHNS and CDR2 SASEGT.

The chain couples TRBV24-1 to TRBJ2-3; no reliable D call. The CDR3 covers 14 residues. CDR1 is KGHDR and CDR2 is SFDVKD in the germline V gene. Trimming took off 9 bases at V and 2 bases at J, with 14 bases between the two ends. The CDR3 sequence is CATQKGSNTDTQYF. The DNA for the CDR3 is TGTGCCACCCAGAAGGGATCCAACACAGATACGCAGTATTTT.

This chain joins TRBV27 and TRBJ2-3, with D perhaps matching TRBD1 (6 bases). This CDR3 is 17 amino acids long. Trimming took off 6 bases at V and 1 base at J, with 20 bases between the two ends. Germline V gene lookup returns CDR1 MNHEY and CDR2 SMNVEV (reference sequence). The CDR3 coding sequence is TGTGCCAGCAGGAGGGGGAGCGGAGGATGGGGCACAGATACGCAGTATTTT. Translating gives CASRRGSGGWGTDTQYF.

This clonotype appeared many times. J is TRBJ2-7 and V is TRBV5-6; D remains ambiguous. V was shortened by 5 bases and J by 4 bases, with 16 bases between the two germline ends. Germline V gene sequence: CDR1 SGHDT, CDR2 YYEEEE. The length of the CDR3 is 14 residues. The CDR3 region is CASSLAGQIYEQYF. In nucleotides, the CDR3 is TGTGCCAGCAGTTTAGCTGGGCAGATTTACGAGCAGTACTTC. The whole variable domain, filled in from reference TRBV5-6 and TRBJ2-7, reads DAGVTQSPTHLIKTRGQQVTLRCSPKSGHDTVSWYQQALGQGPQFIFQYYEEEERQRGNFPDRFSGHQFPNYSSELNVNALLLGDSALYLCASSLAGQIYEQYFGPGTRLTVT.

This clonotype was counted between two and nine times. V is TRBV7-9 and J is TRBJ1-1, with 7 nucleotides matching TRBD1. This CDR3 spans 17 amino acids. CDR1 and CDR2 (germline): SEHNR, FQNEAQ (reference sequence). Unmatched junction bases numbered 13, after V lost 5 bases and J lost 1 base. DNA for the CDR3: TGTGCCAGCAGCCCACTCCTTGCGACAGGGCAGAACACTGAAGCTTTCTTT. This sequence encodes CASSPLLATGQNTEAFF.

The chain is built from TRBV6-6 and TRBJ2-7; 9 bases align to TRBD2. Germline V gene lookup returns CDR1 MNHNY and CDR2 SVGAGI (reference sequence). This CDR3 is 15 amino acids long. Trimming removed 2 bases from V and 6 bases from J; junction bases left unmatched: 8. The CDR3 sequence: CASSYGLAGWREQYF. The CDR3 region has the DNA TGTGCCAGCAGTTACGGGCTAGCGGGGTGGCGCGAGCAGTACTTC.

The chain couples TRBV7-8 to TRBJ2-5, with 7 positions matching TRBD1. With V trimmed by 6 bases and J by 11 bases, 18 bases remained unmatched. The CDR3 is 15 amino acids. Germline CDR1 SGHVS, CDR2 FQNEAQ. The CDR3 spells CASRTGQASLDGQYF. The DNA for the CDR3 is TGTGCCAGCAGGACCGGACAGGCCAGTCTCGACGGGCAGTACTTC. The full variable domain, rest sourced from reference TRBV7-8 and TRBJ2-5, is GAGVSQSPRYKVAKRGQDVALRCDPISGHVSLFWYQQALGQGPEFLTYFQNEAQLDKSGLPSDRFFAERPEGSVSTLKIQRTQQEDSAVYLCASRTGQASLDGQYFGPGTRLLVL.

Remarks on this clonotype: This may be a read error: a much more frequent sequence differs by one nucleotide. The V call is TRBV7-9, the J call TRBJ2-1; D gene ambiguous. The DNA end lines up better with TRBJ2-7; the J call may be wrong. Germline-derived CDR1 and CDR2 are SEHNR and FQNEAQ (reference sequence). CDR3 size: 13 residues. The CDR3 coding sequence is TGTGCCAGCAGCTTAAGCAGGCCCTACGAGCAGTACTTC. Its protein is CASSLSRPYEQYF.

This clonotype was recorded a few times. The chain couples TRBV29-1 to TRBJ2-3, with 9 bases that match TRBD2. J lost 6 bases, V lost 0 bases, and 7 bases had no gene match. This CDR3 contains 15 residues. From germline, CDR1 is SQVTM and CDR2 ANQGSEA. CDR3 in amino acids: CSVEEVRGGADTQYF. CDR3 DNA sequence: TGCAGCGTTGAAGAGGTGCGCGGGGGGGCCGATACGCAGTATTTT.

The chain uses TRBV7-2 and TRBJ1-1; tentatively, D is TRBD1 (6 bases). Germline CDR1 SGHTA, CDR2 FQGNSA. V was trimmed by 3 bases and J by 0 bases, leaving 11 bases between them. The CDR3 has 15 amino acids. The CDR3, as DNA: TGTGCCAGCAGCTTGCGGGGGCGAGTGAACACTGAAGCTTTCTTT. Its translation: CASSLRGRVNTEAFF.

In this sample, this clonotype turned up a few times. The chain employs TRBV28 and TRBJ2-7; TRBD1 matches 7 bases. Germline-derived CDR1 and CDR2 are MDHEN and SYDVKM. This CDR3 region has 15 residues. V was clipped by 4 bases and J by 2 bases; unmatched bases: 8. The CDR3 nucleotides are TGTGCCAGCAGTTACCCCCGACAGGGTGCCTACGAGCAGTACTTC. This codes for CASSYPRQGAYEQYF.

This clonotype was recorded a few times. V is TRBV5-1 and J is TRBJ2-3, with TRBD2 matching 9 bases. Germline V CDR1 and CDR2: SGHRS, YFSETQ. The CDR3 extends over 15 amino acids. The J segment lost 5 bases and the V segment lost 0 bases, leaving 4 bases of the junction unmatched. The CDR3: CASSLEPAGGDTQYF. The CDR3 DNA reads as TGCGCCAGCAGCTTGGAGCCAGCGGGGGGAGATACGCAGTATTTT.

This chain uses TRBV5-1 with TRBJ2-5; D might be TRBD1 or TRBD2, each matching 5 bases. Between the trimmed V and J ends, which lost 1 base and 2 bases, there was a span of 15 bases. The germline CDR1 and CDR2 sequences are SGHRS and YFSETQ. CDR3 length: 16 residues. Here the CDR3 reads CASSLLGRDGQETQYF. The DNA for the CDR3 is TGCGCCAGCAGCTTGTTGGGAAGGGACGGTCAAGAGACCCAGTACTTC.

This clonotype has just a few counts. The V gene is TRBV20-1, the J gene TRBJ2-3; D might be TRBD1 (5 bases). The V end was cut by 0 bases, the J end by 0 bases, with 16 bases between. The CDR3 sequence is 17 residues long. In germline, CDR1 is DFQATT, CDR2 SNEGSKA (reference sequence). The CDR3 nucleotides are TGCAGTGCTAGAGATGGACAAAAGGTCTCTAGCACAGATACGCAGTATTTT. Protein sequence: CSARDGQKVSSTDTQYF.

In its sample, this clonotype was seen many times. This chain connects TRBV10-3 to TRBJ2-5; D gene uncertain. CDR3 size: 14 residues. V lost 6 bases and J lost 3, with 14 bases in between. Germline CDR1 reads ENHRY; CDR2 reads SYGVKD. The CDR3 spells CAISPISSEETQYF. The CDR3 DNA sequence: TGTGCCATCAGCCCCATTTCTAGTGAAGAGACCCAGTACTTC.

This chain connects TRBV7-2 to TRBJ1-1; D is unclear. CDR1 and CDR2 from the germline V gene are SGHTA and FQGNSA. Trimming pared 5 bases from V and 4 bases from J, leaving 17 bases between. CDR3 length: 15 amino acids. The CDR3 spells CASSPSRVWGTEAFF. The CDR3 nucleotides are TGTGCCAGCAGCCCTAGTCGGGTTTGGGGCACTGAAGCTTTCTTT.

The rearrangement links TRBV5-1 to TRBJ2-5, with D uncertain. The J call may not be correct, given that the DNA end is closer to TRBJ2-7. This CDR3 contains 14 residues. CDR1 and CDR2 (germline): SGHRS, YFSETQ. The CDR3 DNA reads TGCGCCAGCAGCGTCCGAGGTGGGCGAGTCGAGCAGTACTTC. It translates to CASSVRGGRVEQYF.

The V and J genes are TRBV7-3 and TRBJ2-7; tentatively, D is TRBD2 (6 bases). The germline V and J ends were trimmed by 2 bases and 7 bases, with 12 bases remaining between them. CDR1 and CDR2 from the germline V gene are SGHTA and FQGTGA. The CDR3 runs 13 residues. In DNA, the CDR3 is TGTGCCAGCAGCTTACTTCCGGAGGGGGAGCAGTACTTC. As protein: CASSLLPEGEQYF. The variable domain in full, completed from reference TRBV7-3 and TRBJ2-7, reads GAGVSQTPSNKVTEKGKYVELRCDPISGHTALYWYRQSLGQGPEFLIYFQGTGAADDSGLPNDRFFAVRPEGSVSTLKIQRTERGDSAVYLCASSLLPEGEQYFGPGTRLTVT.